The T cell receptor (beta chain) under discussion was sequenced for a study of metastatic and nonmetastatic thyroid tumors. Overall study: Samples came from malignant and benign thyroid patients, and repertoires were compared across blood and tumor or nodule tissue.

Study-level points and caveats: Relative to benign nodules, malignant thyroid tumors were reportedly characterized by significantly elevated TCR beta diversity in blood and tumor.

This clone has only a few counts. Its cognate antigen is unknown. Patients were all untreated before their thyroid surgery. Original processing notes: Construction of a distant-metastasis classifier for papillary thyroid cancer relied on CDR3 differences across clinicopathological groups. TCRdb re-called clones from the PCR reads using MiXCR. These V and J calls are TCRdb output, not the study's own analysis. This table has tens of thousands of clones, 25% to 30% appearing once. Germline V gene lookup returns CDR1 LGHNA and CDR2 YSLEER. V was shortened by 4 bases and J by 4 bases, with 15 bases between the two germline ends. The CDR3 runs 15 residues.

V gene TRBV4-3 combines with J gene TRBJ2-3, with D unclear. This receptor was taken from a male donor with papillary thyroid cancer or a benign thyroid nodule (not recorded which). Some clones in this sample may be carry-over from other donors' samples. Sequenced material: blood. CDR3 bases: TGCGCCAGCAGCCCGTACTTGACTGCCTCAGATACGCAGTATTTT. Translation: CASSPYLTASDTQYF.